The 2 T cell receptor beta chains in this list originate from one sample, sequenced in a study of early T cells in non-severe SARS-CoV-2 infection (dated by TCRdb to the early 2020s). The receptor library was made with 5' RACE. TCRdb names NextSeq 500 as the instrument used. The public reads were reanalyzed by TCRdb: fastp trimming at Q25, MiXCR alignment, in-frame beta chains only. Rows are combined by CDR3 protein, so each entry shows the most common genes and DNA. Recorded for this sample are about 68,000 distinct CDR3 sequences; 9% to 15% of them occurred a single time. More than 1.5% of the sample comes from the top ten. Sequencing used whole blood. The receptors were sampled from an adult who was a healthcare worker with PCR-confirmed SARS-CoV-2 infection or an uninfected control (not recorded which).

This clonotype was found many times. The rearrangement uses TRBV19 and TRBJ2-7; D is possibly TRBD1 or TRBD2 (5 bases each). The germline V gene encodes CDR1 LNHDA and CDR2 SQIVND (reference sequence). This CDR3 is built from 15 residues. V was shortened by 5 bases and J by 0 bases, with 14 bases between the two germline ends. CDR3 protein: CASSDSGRPSYEQYF. CDR3 DNA sequence: TGTGCCAGTAGTGACTCGGGACGGCCCTCCTACGAGCAGTACTTC.

The CDR3 bases are TGTGCCAGCAGTGAAGCGCGGGGTAAAGCAGACACTGAAGCTTTCTTT. Encoded protein: CASSEARGKADTEAFF. The rearrangement joins TRBV12-3 or TRBV12-4 to TRBJ1-1, with D uncertain. CDR3 length equals 16 residues. V was clipped by 5 bases and J by 3 bases, with 19 bases between them.